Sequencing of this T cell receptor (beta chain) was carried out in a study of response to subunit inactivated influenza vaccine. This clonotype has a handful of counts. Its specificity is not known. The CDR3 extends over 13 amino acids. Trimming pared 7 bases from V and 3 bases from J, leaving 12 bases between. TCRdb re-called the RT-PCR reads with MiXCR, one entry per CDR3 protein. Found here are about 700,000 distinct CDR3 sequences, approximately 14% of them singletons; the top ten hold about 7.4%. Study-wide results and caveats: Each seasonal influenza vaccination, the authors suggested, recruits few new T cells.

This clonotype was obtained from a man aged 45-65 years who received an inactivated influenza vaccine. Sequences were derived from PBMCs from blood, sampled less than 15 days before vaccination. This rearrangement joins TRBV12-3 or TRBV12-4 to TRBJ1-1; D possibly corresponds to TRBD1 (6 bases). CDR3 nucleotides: TGTGCCAGCAATTACGGACAGCACACTGAAGCTTTCTTT. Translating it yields CASNYGQHTEAFF.